The T cell receptor (beta chain) under discussion was sequenced for a study of long-term antiretroviral therapy in people with HIV. Overall study findings and caveats: Subsequent to ART, diversity was augmented yet persisted below that of transplant donor controls. Someone took the blood between about 2003 and 2017, maybe while older ART regimens were in use.

About this clone itself: What it recognizes is unknown.

Sequencing relied on immunoSEQ assay v3.0, run at survey level. Clones were read by immunoSEQ multiplex PCR, and TCRdb kept only the in-frame ones, dropping some. The sample comprises 20,000 to 30,000 clones, approximately 90% of which are singletons, and around 4.8% rests with the top ten. Germline CDR1 is GTSNPN and CDR2 is SVGIG (reference sequence). The CDR3 has 12 residues. Losses at the gene ends were 5 bases for V and 2 bases for J; bases not matched to a gene: 0. Each HIV participant was treated in the United States. The chain has TRBV30 and TRBJ1-3; 7 bases are shared with TRBD1. The sample here was unsorted PBMCs, taken about 2.6 years after starting antiretroviral therapy. This receptor was obtained from a man in his forties with HIV. The CDR3 nucleotides are TGTGCCTGGGACAGGGCTGGAAACACCATATATTTT. Amino acids: CAWDRAGNTIYF.